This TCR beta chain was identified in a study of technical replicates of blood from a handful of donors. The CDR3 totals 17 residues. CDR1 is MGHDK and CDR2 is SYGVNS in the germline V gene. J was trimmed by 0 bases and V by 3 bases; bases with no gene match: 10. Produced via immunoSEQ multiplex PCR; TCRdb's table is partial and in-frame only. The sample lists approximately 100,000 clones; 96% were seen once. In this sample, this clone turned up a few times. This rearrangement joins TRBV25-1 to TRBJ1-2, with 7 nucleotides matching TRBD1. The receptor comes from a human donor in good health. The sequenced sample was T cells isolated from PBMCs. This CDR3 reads CASSDLGKGATNYGYTF. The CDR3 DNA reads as TGTGCCAGCAGTGATTTGGGGAAGGGGGCGACTAACTATGGCTACACCTTC.